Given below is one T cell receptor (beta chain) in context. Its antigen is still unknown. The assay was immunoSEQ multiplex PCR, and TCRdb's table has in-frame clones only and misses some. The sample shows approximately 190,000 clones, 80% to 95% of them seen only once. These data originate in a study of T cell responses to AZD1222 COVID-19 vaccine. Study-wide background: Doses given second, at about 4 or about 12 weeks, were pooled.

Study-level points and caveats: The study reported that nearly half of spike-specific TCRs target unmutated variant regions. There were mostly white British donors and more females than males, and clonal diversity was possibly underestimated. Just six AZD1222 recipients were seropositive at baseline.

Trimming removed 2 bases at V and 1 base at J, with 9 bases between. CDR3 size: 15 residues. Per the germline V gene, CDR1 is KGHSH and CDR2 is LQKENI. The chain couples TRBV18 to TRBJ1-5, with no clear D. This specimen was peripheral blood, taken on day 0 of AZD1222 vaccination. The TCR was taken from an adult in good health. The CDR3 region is CASSPSGSSNQPQHF. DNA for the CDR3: TGTGCCAGCTCACCATCCGGCAGCAGCAATCAGCCCCAGCATTTT.